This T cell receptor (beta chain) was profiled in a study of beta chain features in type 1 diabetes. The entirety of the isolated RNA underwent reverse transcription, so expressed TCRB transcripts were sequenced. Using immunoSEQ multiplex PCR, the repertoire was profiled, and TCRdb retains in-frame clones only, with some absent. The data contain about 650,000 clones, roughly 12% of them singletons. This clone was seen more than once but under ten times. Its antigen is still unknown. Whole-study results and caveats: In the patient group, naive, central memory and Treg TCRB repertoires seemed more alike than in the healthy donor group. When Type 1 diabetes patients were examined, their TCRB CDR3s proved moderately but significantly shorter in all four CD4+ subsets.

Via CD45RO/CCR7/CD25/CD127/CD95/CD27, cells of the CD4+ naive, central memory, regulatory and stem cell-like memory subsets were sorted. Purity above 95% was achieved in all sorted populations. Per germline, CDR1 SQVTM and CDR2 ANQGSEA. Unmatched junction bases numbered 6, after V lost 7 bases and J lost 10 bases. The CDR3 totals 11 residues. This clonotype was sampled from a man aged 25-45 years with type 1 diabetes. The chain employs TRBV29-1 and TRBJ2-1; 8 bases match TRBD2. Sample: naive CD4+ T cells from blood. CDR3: CSAGREGEQFF. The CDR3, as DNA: TGCAGCGCCGGGAGGGAGGGCGAGCAGTTCTTC.